The rows below give T cell receptor beta chains drawn from one sample of a study of blood T cell repertoires in COVID-19. Only in-frame clones appear in the TCRdb table, and some are missing; sequencing was by immunoSEQ multiplex PCR. The sample contains just over 200,000 clones, approximately 84% of which appear only once. Input material: peripheral blood. The source of these receptors is an elderly man with acute or convalescent COVID-19. Each CDR3 is given with its conserved first and last residue. D genes are given only for firm matches.

TRBV10-2,15,TRBD1,CASTRQGAMNTEAFF
TRBV19,13,TRBD1,CASSTQGRTEAFF
TRBV24-1,16,TRBD1,CATSDGGTGDNEKLFF
TRBV5-1,17,TRBD2,CASSQGLAGGIQETQYF
TRBV28,15,.,CASLSVREASYEQYF
TRBV3-1/TRBV3-2,16,TRBD1,CASSRGTGSMNTEAFF
TRBV3-1/TRBV3-2,16,TRBD2,CASSQDAPGGGNEQFF
TRBV19,15,TRBD2,CASSRSGRARNEQFF
TRBV27,11,.,CASSSNYEQFF
TRBV7-3,15,TRBD2,CASSLAGGSTDTQYF
TRBV19,13,.,CASSKGRVDGYTF
TRBV9,12,.,CASSPGAYTQYF
TRBV18,14,TRBD2,CASSPTSGSYEQYF
TRBV6-5,14,.,CASTPTADNYGYTF
TRBV13,12,.,CASSLEGYEQYF
TRBV3-1/TRBV3-2,13,TRBD2,CASRKVGGDTQYF
TRBV27,15,TRBD1,CASSLRDRGSGELFF
TRBV18,14,TRBD2,CASSQTSGTETQYF
TRBV6-5,14,.,CASTRQGSDYGYTF
TRBV5-1,15,TRBD2,CASSFTLAGGETQYF
TRBV6-5,14,TRBD2,CATGLAELGDTQYF
TRBV18,14,.,CASSPPNDIETQYF
TRBV6-4,17,TRBD1,CASRFSGTGGDTGELFF
TRBV9,15,.,CASSKGALNTGELFF
TRBV29-1,13,.,CSVESGADYGYTF
TRBV27,14,.,CASRTGLSSYEQYF
TRBV19,16,TRBD1,CASSPTRQGSHSPLHF
TRBV7-3,12,.,CASGSSTDTQYF
TRBV28,15,TRBD2,CASRTPLAGVSEQYF
TRBV6-5,15,TRBD1,CASGPSRQGGYGYTF
TRBV7-9,11,.,CASSSLSTQYF
TRBV27,16,TRBD1,CASSAQTGVGDTEAFF
TRBV10-2,13,.,CASSGEYQETQYF
TRBV6-6,11,.,CASQGADEAFF
TRBV7-9,15,TRBD1,CASSAGTGGDQPQHF
TRBV28,14,.,CASTQGLHNSPLHF
TRBV5-1,19,TRBD2,CASSWRRQGLLAGAYEQYF
TRBV6-5,14,TRBD1,CASRAGTGTGEQYF
TRBV28,15,.,CASSLVATGGTEAFF
TRBV3-1/TRBV3-2,13,.,CASSRSTDNEQFF
TRBV7-4,15,TRBD1,CASSHATGSYNEQFF
TRBV19,15,.,CASSPSWRMNTEAFF
TRBV28,15,TRBD1,CASSSTGKINQPQHF
TRBV6-6,16,.,CASSYASGGASQPQHF
TRBV5-1,16,.,CASSFPTILNTGELFF
TRBV27,17,TRBD1,CASTYRQGSSGANVLTF
TRBV28,14,TRBD2,CATHTSGRAVEQYF
TRBV19,13,.,CASRGLSHNVQFF
TRBV5-1,14,.,CASSLGRGNYGYTF
TRBV29-1,15,.,CSVGRAGAGTDTQYF